This TCR beta chain was recovered during a study of cytotoxic CD8 clonotypes in ibrutinib-treated CLL. Overall study context: Sample averages reached hundreds of thousands of productive templates and almost 95,000 productive rearrangements. Study findings and constraints: Clonality increased with ibrutinib response but returned toward baseline at progression. Baseline clonality was higher than in age-matched healthy donors and moved in step with circulating CD8+ T-cell counts.

With sequencing, the targeted depth ranged from 1 in 200,000 to 1 in 1 million T cells. Sequencing was performed with immunoSEQ multiplex PCR; in TCRdb, only in-frame clones are kept and a portion is missing. Here the sample spans a few hundred thousand clones, 67% being singletons. The V end lost 1 base, the J end lost 10 bases, and 11 bases lay between the germline ends. This CDR3 region has 14 residues. CDR1 and CDR2 (germline): SGHVS, FQNEAQ. This clone has just a few counts. The antigen is unknown. Sequenced here: PBMCs, sampled after 36 months of ibrutinib treatment. The rearrangement uses TRBV7-8 and TRBJ1-6; possible D gene TRBD1, 6 bases. This receptor was obtained from a human donor with chronic lymphocytic leukemia. As DNA, the CDR3 is TGTGCCAGCAGCTTAGGCGCAGGGGAATCACCCCTCCACTTT. It is translated as CASSLGAGESPLHF.